This T cell receptor (beta chain) was profiled in a study of T cells after yellow fever vaccination. Whole-study findings and limits: Clonotype sharing between CD4 and CD8 compartments was small. At around 95% for CD4 and about 87% for CD8, most primary-vaccination clones showed up again after the booster. There was a possibility that FACS-sorted repertoires contained abundant clonotypes contaminating from the bulk population.

The authors made TCR cDNA by 5'RACE template switching, adding a universal primer site and UMIs. TCRdb reprocessed the 5' RACE reads with MiXCR, giving one entry per CDR3 protein. The sample includes tens of thousands of distinct CDR3 sequences, more than 6.5% seen only once; the top ten take 37%. This clonotype was seen repeatedly, ten times or more. Its antigen remains unidentified. Unmatched junction bases numbered 2, after V lost 1 base and J lost 5 bases. The CDR3 length is 13 residues. Germline V lookup: CDR1 LGHNT, CDR2 FRNRAP. The sample consisted of CD8+ T cells sorted from PBMCs, taken approximately 40 days after the first yellow fever vaccination. The receptor comes from a man younger than 30 who received the YFV17D yellow fever vaccine. This chain connects TRBV12-5 to TRBJ2-7, with TRBD1 matching 7 bases. In DNA form, the CDR3 reads TGTGCTAGTGGTTTGGCAGGGGGAAACGAGCAGTACTTC. Translation gives CASGLAGGNEQYF.